This T cell receptor beta chain emerged from a study of Ad26.COV2.S vaccination and SARS-CoV-2 variants. About the study: The study gave Ad26.COV2.S intramuscularly, once or twice 56 days apart.

Study observations and caveats: Post-vaccination breadth of spike-specific CD8+ and CD4+ T cell responses was reportedly substantial.

The CDR3 has 13 amino acids. Germline CDR1 reads SGDLS; CDR2 reads YYNGEE. Trimming left V 0 bases short and J 4 bases short, with 7 bases between. Measured with immunoSEQ multiplex PCR; TCRdb has only the in-frame clones, and not every one. The table shows some 250,000 clones, with approximately 87% occurring only once. The treatment was: roughly 20 received Ad26.COV2.S at low or high dose, single or two shots; five or six received placebo; per-sample allocation not given. Sampling happened 63 days after the first vaccine or placebo injection. The sample came from a Boston adult aged 18-55 years. This clone has a single count. Its antigen is currently unknown.

The J gene is TRBJ2-5, the V gene TRBV9; D is uncertain. The specimen was peripheral blood, collected in a trial of Ad26.COV2.S vaccine versus placebo. This TCR was sampled from a person aged 18-60 years who received the Ad26.COV2.S COVID-19 vaccine or a placebo. Here the CDR3 reads CASSVGVVETQYF. As DNA, the CDR3 is TGTGCCAGCAGCGTAGGGGTAGTAGAGACCCAGTACTTC.